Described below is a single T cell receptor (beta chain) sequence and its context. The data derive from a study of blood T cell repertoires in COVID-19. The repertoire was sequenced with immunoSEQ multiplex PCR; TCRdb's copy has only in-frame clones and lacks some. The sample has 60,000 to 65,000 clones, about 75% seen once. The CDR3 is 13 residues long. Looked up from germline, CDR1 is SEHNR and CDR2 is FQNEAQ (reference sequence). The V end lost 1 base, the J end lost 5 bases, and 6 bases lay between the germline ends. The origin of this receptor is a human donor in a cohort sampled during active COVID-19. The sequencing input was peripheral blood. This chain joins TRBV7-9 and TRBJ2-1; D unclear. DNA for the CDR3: TGTGCCAGCAGCTTAGTCCAGGACAATGAGCAGTTCTTC. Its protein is CASSLVQDNEQFF.